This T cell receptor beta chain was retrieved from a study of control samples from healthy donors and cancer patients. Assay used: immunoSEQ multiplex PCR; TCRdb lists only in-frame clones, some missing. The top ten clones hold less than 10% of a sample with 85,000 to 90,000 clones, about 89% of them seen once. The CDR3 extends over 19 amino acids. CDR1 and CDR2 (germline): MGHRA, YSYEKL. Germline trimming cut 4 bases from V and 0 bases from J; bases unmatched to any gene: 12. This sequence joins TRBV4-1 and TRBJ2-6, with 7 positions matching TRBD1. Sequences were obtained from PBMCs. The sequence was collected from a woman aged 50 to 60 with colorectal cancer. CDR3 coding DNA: TGCGCCAGCAGCCTCGGGACAGCAAGGGTGCGCTCTGGGGCCAACGTCCTGACTTTC. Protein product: CASSLGTARVRSGANVLTF.